This T cell receptor (beta chain) emerged from a study of control samples from healthy donors and cancer patients. Germline assignment: CDR1 SGHTA and CDR2 FQGTGA. With 5 bases clipped from V and 7 bases from J, the junction kept 5 bases outside the gene matches. The CDR3 has 15 amino acids. Produced via immunoSEQ multiplex PCR; TCRdb's table is partial and in-frame only. The sample includes about 51,000 clones, roughly 90% of them seen just once. Sequencing was performed on PBMCs. The sequence was obtained from a man in his forties with colorectal cancer. This chain connects TRBV7-3 to TRBJ2-1, with 13 bases aligning to TRBD2. The CDR3 protein is CASSMGLAGHNEQFF. CDR3 DNA: TGTGCCAGCAGCATGGGACTAGCGGGGCATAATGAGCAGTTCTTC.